The present T cell receptor beta chain was sequenced within a study of T cell responses to AZD1222 COVID-19 vaccine. The protocol was immunoSEQ multiplex PCR, while the TCRdb copy is restricted to in-frame clones and leaves out a portion. The data hold 96,000 or so clones, with about nine tenths observed a single time. Source: peripheral blood, taken on day 0 of AZD1222 vaccination. The origin of this receptor is an adult in good health.

CDR3 DNA: TGTGCCAGCAGACGACAGGGAACAGATACGCAGTATTTT. This gives the protein CASRRQGTDTQYF. This chain joins TRBV7-2 and TRBJ2-3, with TRBD1 matching 7 bases. There are 13 residues in the CDR3. With V trimmed by 6 bases and J by 3 bases, 3 bases remained unmatched. From germline, CDR1 is SGHTA and CDR2 FQGNSA.